This T cell receptor (beta chain) was observed in a study of blood T cell repertoires in COVID-19. This CDR3 contains 13 residues. The ends were cut back, 2 bases at V and 4 bases at J, with 6 bases in the middle. Sequenced by immunoSEQ multiplex PCR; TCRdb stores in-frame clones only, minus some. Among about 360,000 clones listed, around nine tenths were seen once. Sequenced input: peripheral blood. The chain couples TRBV12-3 or TRBV12-4 to TRBJ1-5; TRBD1 might be the D (5 bases). This clonotype was obtained from a human donor in a cohort sampled during active COVID-19. The CDR3 sequence: CASSLRGNQPQHF. As DNA, the CDR3 is TGTGCCAGCAGTTTACGGGGGAATCAGCCCCAGCATTTT.